This T cell receptor beta chain was sequenced in a study of cytotoxic CD8 clonotypes in ibrutinib-treated CLL (dated by TCRdb to the early 2020s). In terms of the full investigation: The cohort included more than 14 treatment-naive and ten to eleven relapsed/refractory patients; around 18 were IGHV unmutated. Responses were partial in some 24 patients and complete in 2; after median 68 months follow-up, some 15 stayed in remission and about twelve progressed. Samples at response were collected after a median of around twelve months of treatment, with a range of about 6 to 36 months. An average of around 260,000 productive templates and approximately 91,000 productive rearrangements was obtained per sample. Of the approximately 90 people in the trial, 26 had longitudinal samples available. Cryopreserved peripheral blood mononuclear cells were collected at three points: before therapy, at response, and at either sustained remission or disease progression. Every remission and progressive disease sample was obtained while ibrutinib was still being received by the patients.

The time point label corresponds to: progressive disease on ibrutinib. For TCR beta library preparation, approximately 2 micrograms of genomic DNA were extracted from the cryopreserved PBMCs. Longitudinal blood samples from CLL patients on ibrutinib monotherapy were analyzed using high-throughput TCR beta sequencing. The patients took part in an open-label, single-center phase 2 trial of ibrutinib monotherapy. General conclusions and limits of the study: Sampling times were not matched between sustained-remission and progressing patients, and lymph node repertoires were not studied. Baseline clonality exceeded that of age-matched healthy donors and correlated strongly with circulating CD8+ T-cell counts. Public clonotypes were found to be uncommon and were observed to contract or remain stable during treatment; the increase in clonality was shown to reflect expansion of private clonotypes at ibrutinib response. Clonality increased at ibrutinib response, stayed stable in sustained remission, and fell back toward baseline at progression.

The goal of deep resolution MiSeq sequencing was a depth between 1 in 1 million and 1 in 200,000 T cells, and coverage averaged 10x per clonotype. The immunoSEQ hsTCRB Kit was used to generate TCR beta libraries. The paper's data handling went like this. The data were analyzed with ImmunoSEQ Analyzer and ImmunoSEQ Data Assistant, and V, D and J gene assignments followed IMGT definitions. Clonality was computed as one minus normalized Shannon entropy of productive rearrangement frequencies, ranging from 0 to 1. Only overrepresented clonotypes making up at least 0.05% of the repertoire of each patient were included in the public clonotype analysis. About twelve repertoires from age-matched healthy donors, obtained from immuneACCESS, served as clonality controls. Sourced from immuneACCESS, this table was stored by TCRdb with only in-frame sequences that have V and J called. A share of the clones is absent; for the studies checked, an unresolved V gene accounts for under half, and the remainder has no known explanation. V, J and clone size are taken as reported in that table, and D and trimming were inferred from the DNA itself. For this sample there are about 300,000 clones; 76% appear just once. The top ten hold about 5.7% of the sample.

As for this clone: Its antigen remains unidentified. Qualities for individual bases were not recorded, and no much larger clone is one base off.

This sequence originates from a human donor with chronic lymphocytic leukemia. This sample comprised PBMCs, obtained at disease progression, from a patient treated with ibrutinib.

The CDR3 sequence is CASSEPGAGGNEQFF. The nucleotide sequence reads TGTGCCAGCAGTGAACCCGGGGCAGGGGGCAATGAGCAGTTCTTC. Rearrangement joined TRBV6-1 to TRBJ2-1, with 7 middle bases fitting TRBD1. According to the germline V gene, CDR1 reads MNHNS and CDR2 reads SASEGT. From cysteine to phenylalanine, the CDR3 is 15 amino acids long. CDR3 DNA only is kept here, 45 bases in frame from base 1. V trim: 2 bases; J trim: 6 bases; unmatched bases: 7.